This record concerns one T cell receptor (beta chain) sequence. The data derive from a study of control samples from healthy donors and cancer patients. V gave up 2 bases and J gave up 0 bases, with 8 bases separating them. The CDR3 sequence is 15 residues long. Per the germline V gene, CDR1 is MNHEY and CDR2 is SVGEGT. Sequencing was performed with immunoSEQ multiplex PCR; in TCRdb, only in-frame clones are kept and a portion is missing. The sample gives some 95,000 clones, just under 95% of which show up once; around 3% is in the top ten. The chain joins TRBV6-2 or TRBV6-3 to TRBJ2-1; D not certain. Sequenced: blood. The clonotype was recovered from a human donor in good health. The donor label of this sample is uncertain. CDR3 in DNA: TGTGCCAGCAGTTACGGGCCGAGCTCCTACAATGAGCAGTTCTTC. It is translated as CASSYGPSSYNEQFF.